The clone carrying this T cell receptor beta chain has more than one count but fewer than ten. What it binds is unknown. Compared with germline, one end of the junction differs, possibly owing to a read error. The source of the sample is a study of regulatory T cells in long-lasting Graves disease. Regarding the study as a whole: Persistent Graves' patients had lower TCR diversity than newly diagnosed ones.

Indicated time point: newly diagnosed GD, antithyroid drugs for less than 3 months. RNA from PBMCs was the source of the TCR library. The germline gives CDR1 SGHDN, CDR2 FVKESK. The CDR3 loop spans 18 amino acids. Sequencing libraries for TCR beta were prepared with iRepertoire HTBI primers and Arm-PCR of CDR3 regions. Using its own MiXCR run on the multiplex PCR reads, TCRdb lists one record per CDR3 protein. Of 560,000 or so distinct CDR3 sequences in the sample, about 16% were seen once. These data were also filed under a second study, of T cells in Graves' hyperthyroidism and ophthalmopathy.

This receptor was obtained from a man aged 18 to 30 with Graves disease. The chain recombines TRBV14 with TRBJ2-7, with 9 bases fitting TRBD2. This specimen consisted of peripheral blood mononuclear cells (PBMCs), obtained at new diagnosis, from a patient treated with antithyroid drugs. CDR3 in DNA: TGTGCCGGCAGCCTTACCTTAGCGGGAGATCGGAGGTCCTACGAGCAGTACTTC. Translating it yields CAGSLTLAGDRRSYEQYF. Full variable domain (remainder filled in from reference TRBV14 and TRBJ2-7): EAGVTQFPSHSVIEKGQTVTLRCDPISGHDNLYWYRRVMGKEIKFLLHFVKESKQDESGMPNNRFLAERTGGTYSTLKVQPAELEDSGVYFCAGSLTLAGDRRSYEQYFGPGTRLTVT.